These 7 T cell receptor beta chains share one sample of origin, sequenced in a study of blood T cell repertoires in COVID-19. The repertoire was sequenced with immunoSEQ multiplex PCR; TCRdb's copy has only in-frame clones and lacks some. The table records 120,000 or so clones, around 83% of them present only once. The specimen sequenced was peripheral blood. Receptors originate from an elderly man with active or convalescent COVID-19.

This clone showed up just once. This chain links TRBV7-9 with TRBJ2-5; maybe TRBD2 (5 bases). V was shortened by 2 bases and J by 5 bases, with 9 bases between the two germline ends. Per the germline V gene, CDR1 is SEHNR and CDR2 is FQNEAQ (reference sequence). This CDR3 is built from 13 residues. CDR3 residues: CASSLFQRETQYF. The CDR3 region has the DNA TGTGCCAGCAGCTTATTTCAGCGGGAGACCCAGTACTTC.

The genes are TRBV5-5 and TRBJ1-3; D gene uncertain. The germline V gene encodes CDR1 SGHKS and CDR2 YYEKEE (reference sequence). V lost 0 bases and J lost 0, with 10 bases in between. The CDR3 is 16 amino acids. The CDR3 is CASSLALSSSGNTIYF. The CDR3 DNA follows: TGTGCCAGCAGCTTGGCCTTGTCGAGCTCTGGAAACACCATATATTTT.

The V gene is TRBV29-1, the J gene TRBJ1-1; perhaps TRBD1 as D (6 bases). The V end lost 3 bases, the J end lost 0 bases, and 14 bases lay between the germline ends. CDR1 is SQVTM, CDR2 ANQGSEA, per germline. The CDR3 has 15 amino acids. DNA of the CDR3: TGCAGCGTTGAGAAGGACAGTCATATGAACACTGAAGCTTTCTTT. It translates to CSVEKDSHMNTEAFF.

The rearrangement links TRBV27 to TRBJ1-1; D gene ambiguous. V lost 7 bases and J 0 bases, leaving 15 bases between the germline ends. Germline lookup yields CDR1 MNHEY and CDR2 SMNVEV (reference sequence). The CDR3 contains 15 residues. CDR3 sequence: CASTPEGGLNTEAFF. The DNA for the CDR3 is TGTGCCAGCACCCCAGAGGGTGGGTTGAACACTGAAGCTTTCTTT.

This chain links TRBV27 with TRBJ2-7; tentatively, D is TRBD1 (5 bases). The CDR3 sequence is 14 residues long. Germline-derived CDR1 and CDR2 are MNHEY and SMNVEV (reference sequence). V lost 5 bases and J 3 bases, leaving 14 bases between the germline ends. DNA of the CDR3: TGTGCCAGCAGTCTGCTTGGACAAAACTACGAGCAGTACTTC. It is translated as CASSLLGQNYEQYF.

This chain uses TRBV28 with TRBJ1-6, with D maybe TRBD1 (6 bases). The germline V gene encodes CDR1 MDHEN and CDR2 SYDVKM. V was cut by 5 bases and J by 7 bases, with 12 bases left in between. CDR3 length: 14 residues. CDR3 nucleotides: TGTGCCAGCAGTGAACAGGGTAGGAATTCACCCCTCCACTTT. The encoded protein is CASSEQGRNSPLHF.

The chain is built from TRBV7-2 and TRBJ2-1; 9 bases are shared with TRBD1. The V segment lost 4 bases and the J segment 8 bases; nucleotides outside the gene matches: 9. The CDR3 is made up of 15 amino acids. Germline CDR1 is SGHTA and CDR2 is FQGNSA. The DNA of the CDR3 is TGTGCCAGCAGCTCTGGGACAGGGAGGTATTATGAGCAGTTCTTC. Its translation: CASSSGTGRYYEQFF. The full variable domain, in which reference TRBV7-2 and TRBJ2-1 provide the parts outside the CDR3, is GAGVSQSPSNKVTEKGKDVELRCDPISGHTALYWYRQSLGQGLEFLIYFQGNSAPDKSGLPSDRFSAERTGGSVSTLTIQRTQQEDSAVYLCASSSGTGRYYEQFFGPGTRLTVL.